The T cell receptor (beta chain) under discussion was sequenced for a study of T cell repertoires in cytomegalovirus infection. A remark on this clonotype: Its specificity is unknown. With a much larger clone just one base away, this may be a read error.

This CDR3 contains 16 residues. Germline V gene sequence: CDR1 SGHKS, CDR2 YYEKEE (reference sequence). The V and J ends lost 2 bases and 0 bases respectively, with 14 bases between them. TCRdb ran MiXCR on the reads and lists one entry per CDR3 protein. The sample includes roughly 990,000 distinct CDR3 sequences, roughly a third seen only once; the top ten take about an eighth. V usage is TRBV5-5 and J usage is TRBJ1-1; no definite D call. The material sequenced was cultured CD8+ T cells from PBMCs, taken from culture after CMV antigen stimulation. This TCR came from a human donor in good health (CMV status not recorded). Some clones in this sample may be carry-over from other donors' samples. CDR3 nucleotides: TGTGCCAGCAGCTTACTCTCAGAAGGAGTGAACACTGAAGCTTTCTTT. It encodes CASSLLSEGVNTEAFF.